This TCR beta chain was documented in a study of T cell repertoires in cytomegalovirus infection. Study-level background: From public TCR beta signatures came an indication of both CMV infection and matching HLA type. Regarding the study as a whole: HLA-C-restricted CMV clonotypes gave the most frequent clonotype in two of eight donors.

In its sample, this clonotype was seen a few times. Its specificity is not known. TCRdb recomputed calls from the reads with MiXCR, one row per CDR3 protein. Of more than 400,000 distinct CDR3 sequences listed, 26% were seen once; the top ten hold under 15%. The clonotype originates from a human donor in good health (CMV status not recorded). Some clones in this sample may be carry-over from other donors' samples. The sequencing input was PBMCs.

The CDR3 DNA reads TGTGCCACCTACACGACAGGGGGCTCGCTTAGCAATCAGCCCCAGCATTTT. Amino acid sequence: CATYTTGGSLSNQPQHF. The chain combines TRBV24-1 with TRBJ1-5; 10 bases agree with TRBD1. This CDR3 comprises 17 residues. Per the germline V gene, CDR1 is KGHDR and CDR2 is SFDVKD. V gave up 9 bases and J gave up 0 bases; unmatched junction bases: 10.